The present T cell receptor (beta chain) was sequenced within a study of blood T cell repertoires in COVID-19. Study summary: Both acute and convalescent COVID-19 samples were obtained from the United States, Italy and Spain.

In the study's own analysis: Amplification with reference gene primers provided the estimates of nucleated cell counts. Using immunoSEQ multiplex PCR, the repertoire was profiled, and TCRdb retains in-frame clones only, with some absent. The V and J calls and the clone size are those of that table, but D and trimming were determined from the DNA. The table includes about 170,000 clones, 85% detected once. The length of the CDR3 is 14 residues. The V gene's germline CDR1 is SGHNT and CDR2 YYREEE (reference sequence). V gave up 0 bases and J gave up 0 bases, with 6 bases separating them. Material: peripheral blood. This rearrangement joins TRBV5-4 to TRBJ1-1; D call uncertain. The TCR comes from a human donor with acute or convalescent COVID-19. The donor label of this sample is uncertain. DNA of the CDR3: TGTGCCAGCAGCTTGGCCCACATGAACACTGAAGCTTTCTTT. Residues: CASSLAHMNTEAFF. Full variable domain (remainder filled in from reference TRBV5-4 and TRBJ1-1): ETGVTQSPTHLIKTRGQQVTLRCSSQSGHNTVSWYQQALGQGPQFIFQYYREEENGRGNFPPRFSGLQFPNYSSELNVNALELDDSALYLCASSLAHMNTEAFFGQGTRLTVV.